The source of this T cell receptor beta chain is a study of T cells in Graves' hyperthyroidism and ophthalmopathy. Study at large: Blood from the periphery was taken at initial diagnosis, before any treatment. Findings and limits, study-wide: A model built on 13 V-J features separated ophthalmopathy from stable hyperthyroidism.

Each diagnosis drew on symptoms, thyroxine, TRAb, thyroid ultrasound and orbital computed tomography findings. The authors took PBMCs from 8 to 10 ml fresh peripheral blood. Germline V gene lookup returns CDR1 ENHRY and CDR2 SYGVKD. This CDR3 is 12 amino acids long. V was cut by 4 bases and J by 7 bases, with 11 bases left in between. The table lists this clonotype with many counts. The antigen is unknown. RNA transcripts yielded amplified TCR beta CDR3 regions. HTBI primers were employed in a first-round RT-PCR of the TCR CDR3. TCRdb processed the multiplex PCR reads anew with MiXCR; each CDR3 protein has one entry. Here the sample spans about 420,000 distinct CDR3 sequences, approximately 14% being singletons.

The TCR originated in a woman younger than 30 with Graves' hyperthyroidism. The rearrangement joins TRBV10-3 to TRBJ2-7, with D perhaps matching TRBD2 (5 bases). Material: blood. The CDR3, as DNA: TGTGCCATCAGTGGGCTTCGGGGAGAGCAGTACTTC. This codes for CAISGLRGEQYF.